The sequence of this TCR beta chain was determined in a study of Ad26.COV2.S vaccination and SARS-CoV-2 variants. Profiling relied on immunoSEQ multiplex PCR, and the TCRdb table lists in-frame clones only, not all of them. Of roughly 680,000 clones in the sample, 89% were seen once. J was trimmed by 0 bases and V by 8 bases; bases with no gene match: 9. CDR3 size: 18 residues. Per germline, CDR1 MGHRA and CDR2 YSYEKL. General observations from the study: Across vaccine and placebo recipients, the breadth of non-spike TCRs was similar.

Treatment in this sample: some 20 received Ad26.COV2.S at low or high dose, single or two shots; roughly five received placebo; per-sample allocation not given. Samples were taken on day 63 after the first vaccine or placebo injection. On this clone: Antigen unknown.

This material consisted of peripheral blood, taken in a trial of Ad26.COV2.S vaccine versus placebo. This TCR came from a person between 18 and 59 years old who received the Ad26.COV2.S COVID-19 vaccine or a placebo. V and J are TRBV4-1 and TRBJ2-6; 11 bases align to TRBD2. For the CDR3, the DNA is TGCGCCAGCGGGATTAGCGGGGGGGCCAGCTCTGGGGCCAACGTCCTGACTTTC. It yields the protein CASGISGGASSGANVLTF.